This paragraph reports one TCR beta chain. Assay used: immunoSEQ multiplex PCR; TCRdb lists only in-frame clones, some missing. The table lists fewer than 35,000 clones, about 92% of them singletons. These data come from a study of neoadjuvant nivolumab and ipilimumab in lung cancer. The CDR3 loop spans 14 amino acids. Germline CDR1 and CDR2: SGHKS and YYEKEE (reference sequence). V lost 0 bases and J 4 bases, leaving 7 bases between the germline ends. This clonotype was obtained from an adult with non-small cell lung cancer. This specimen was peripheral blood, taken after neoadjuvant nivolumab, alone or with ipilimumab, at or shortly before surgery. V usage is TRBV5-5 and J usage is TRBJ2-2, with TRBD2 as a possible D gene (5 bases). Here the CDR3 reads CASSLVDFTGELFF. The CDR3, as DNA: TGTGCCAGCAGCTTGGTGGACTTCACCGGGGAGCTGTTTTTT.